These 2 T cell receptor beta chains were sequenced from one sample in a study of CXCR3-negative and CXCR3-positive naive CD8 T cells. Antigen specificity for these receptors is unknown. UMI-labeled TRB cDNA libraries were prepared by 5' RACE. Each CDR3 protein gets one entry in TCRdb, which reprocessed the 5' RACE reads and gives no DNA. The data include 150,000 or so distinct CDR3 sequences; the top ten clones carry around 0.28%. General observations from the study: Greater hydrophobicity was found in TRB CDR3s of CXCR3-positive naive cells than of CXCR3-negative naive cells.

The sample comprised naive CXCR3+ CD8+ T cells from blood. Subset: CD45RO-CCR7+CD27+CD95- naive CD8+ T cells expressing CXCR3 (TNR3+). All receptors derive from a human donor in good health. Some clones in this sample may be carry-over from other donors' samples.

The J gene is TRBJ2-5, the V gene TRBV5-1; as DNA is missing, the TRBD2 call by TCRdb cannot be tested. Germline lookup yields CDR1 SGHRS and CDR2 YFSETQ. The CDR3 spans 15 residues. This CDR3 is CASSFGAGGAETQYF.

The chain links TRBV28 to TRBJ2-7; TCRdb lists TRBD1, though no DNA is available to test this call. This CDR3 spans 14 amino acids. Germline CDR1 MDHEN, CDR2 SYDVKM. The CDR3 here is CASSPRGLTYEQYF.